Shown below are 3 T cell receptor beta chains from a single sample sequenced in a study of blood T cell repertoires in COVID-19. The data were produced by immunoSEQ multiplex PCR, yet TCRdb's version contains in-frame clones alone and is incomplete. This sample has 250,000 or so clones; more than 80% occur once, and the top ten carry approximately 2.5%. The material sequenced was peripheral blood. All receptors come from a man under 40 with COVID-19, enrolled during active disease.

V is TRBV5-1 and J is TRBJ1-2, with D maybe TRBD1 (6 bases). Per germline, CDR1 SGHRS and CDR2 YFSETQ. The CDR3 spans 15 residues. V was clipped by 4 bases and J by 4 bases, with 17 bases between them. The CDR3 coding sequence is TGCGCCAGCAGCCCGGAGGGGGGGTCAGGCTATGGCTACACCTTC. It encodes CASSPEGGSGYGYTF.

This clone is a singleton in its sample. The CDR3 DNA follows: TGTGCCATCAGTGACCGGGACAGGGGGTTCTCCTACAATGAGCAGTTCTTC. The encoded protein is CAISDRDRGFSYNEQFF. The V call is TRBV10-3, the J call TRBJ2-1, with 11 bases lining up with TRBD1. V trimming: 3 bases; J trimming: 0 bases; junction bases outside the gene matches: 4. The germline V gene encodes CDR1 ENHRY and CDR2 SYGVKD. The CDR3 length is 17 residues.

The V call is TRBV6-5, the J call TRBJ2-1, with 9 bases identical to TRBD2. The CDR3 is 15 amino acids. Looked up from germline, CDR1 is MNHEY and CDR2 is SVGAGI. V gave up 8 bases and J gave up 7 bases; unmatched junction bases: 12. The CDR3 protein is CASAGRLAGNNEQFF. DNA for the CDR3: TGTGCCAGCGCCGGTCGGCTAGCGGGGAATAATGAGCAGTTCTTC.